The 2 T cell receptor beta chains below come from one sample, sequenced in a study of blood T cells in healthy people across ages. Primed by a sample-barcoded 5' primer and a J-beta primer mix, a second PCR proceeded for 7 to 11 cycles. TCRdb reprocessed the 5' RACE reads via MiXCR and lists one record per CDR3 protein. The data show about 1.8 million distinct CDR3 sequences, 49% seen once. The sequenced material came from blood. These receptors all stem from a woman in her thirties or forties in good health.

A word on this clonotype: One junction end disagrees with the germline gene, perhaps due to a read error. The V gene is TRBV29-1, the J gene TRBJ2-7; the D gene is possibly TRBD1 (5 bases). The germline gives CDR1 SQVTM, CDR2 ANQGSEA. The CDR3 is 13 residues long. The DNA for the CDR3 is TGCAGCGTTGAAGACTGGACATCCTACAAGCAGTACTTC. Translated, it gives CSVEDWTSYKQYF.

CDR3 protein: CASSLPPTRTTDTQYF. The CDR3 DNA follows: TGTGCCAGCAGCCTACCCCCGACTCGGACCACAGATACGCAGTATTTT. The chain uses TRBV6-6 and TRBJ2-3; D unclear. V lost 6 bases and J 2 bases, leaving 18 bases between the germline ends. The germline CDR1 and CDR2 sequences are MNHNY and SVGAGI (reference sequence). This CDR3 is built from 16 residues.